These 24 T cell receptor beta chains originate from one sample sequenced in a study of cytomegalovirus exposure and HLA in healthy donors. Primers included in the PCR were 60 Vbeta and 13 Jbeta primers. Produced via immunoSEQ multiplex PCR; TCRdb's table is partial and in-frame only. The sample has about 150,000 clones, around two thirds seen once. The sample comprised PBMCs. Receptors were obtained from a man aged 18 to 29 in good health and CMV-seropositive.

The chain carries TRBV6-4 and TRBJ2-5; D is possibly TRBD2 (6 bases). Germline V CDR1 and CDR2: MRHNA, SNTAGT. The CDR3 is 15 amino acids. Trimming cost V 0 bases and J 8 bases, with 16 bases left between them. CDR3 bases: TGTGCCAGCAGTGACTCCCTAGCGCCCGGCGGAACCCAGTACTTC. Protein: CASSDSLAPGGTQYF.

The gene calls are TRBV5-6 and TRBJ2-5; D might be TRBD2 (7 bases). Germline V lookup: CDR1 SGHDT, CDR2 YYEEEE. This CDR3 has 14 residues. V dropped 4 bases and J dropped 5 bases, with 15 bases sitting between them. The CDR3 here is CASSGAGAGETQYF. As DNA, the CDR3 is TGTGCCAGCAGCGGGGCGGGGGCGGGGGAGACCCAGTACTTC.

The chain has TRBV7-8 and TRBJ1-5; D call uncertain. V was pared by 0 bases and J by 3 bases, with 9 bases between. The CDR3 contains 15 residues. From germline, CDR1 is SGHVS and CDR2 FQNEAQ. CDR3 amino acids: CASSLAQSNNQPQHF. CDR3 in DNA: TGTGCCAGCAGCTTAGCCCAATCAAACAATCAGCCCCAGCATTTT. Full variable domain (rest looked up from reference TRBV7-8 and TRBJ1-5): GAGVSQSPRYKVAKRGQDVALRCDPISGHVSLFWYQQALGQGPEFLTYFQNEAQLDKSGLPSDRFFAERPEGSVSTLKIQRTQQEDSAVYLCASSLAQSNNQPQHFGDGTRLSIL.

The J gene is TRBJ1-6, the V gene TRBV4-2; D perhaps matches TRBD1 (5 bases). Trimming removed 0 bases from V and 6 bases from J, with 9 bases in between. Germline CDR1 reads LGHNA; CDR2 reads YNFKEQ. The CDR3 is 15 residues long. The CDR3 is CASSQEPGSNSPLHF. Written as DNA, the CDR3 is TGTGCCAGCAGCCAAGAACCAGGGTCTAATTCACCCCTCCACTTT.

In this sample, this clone turned up a few times. The chain employs TRBV5-4 and TRBJ2-3, with no clear D. Germline CDR1 is SGHNT and CDR2 is YYREEE (reference sequence). The germline V and J ends were trimmed by 1 base and 0 bases, with 9 bases remaining between them. The CDR3 consists of 15 residues. The CDR3 nucleotides read TGTGCCAGCAGCTTGTTTCTGCGGAGCACAGATACGCAGTATTTT. Translation: CASSLFLRSTDTQYF.

The DNA for the CDR3 is TGTGCCAGCAGGCCACAGGGGGTGGTCACTGAAGCTTTCTTT. Its protein is CASRPQGVVTEAFF. V gene TRBV28 combines with J gene TRBJ1-1; the match to TRBD1 covers 8 bases. The CDR3 totals 14 residues. In germline, CDR1 is MDHEN, CDR2 SYDVKM. J gave up 4 bases and V 6 bases, and 7 bases lay outside the gene matches.

The chain joins TRBV6-4 to TRBJ2-5; 8 nucleotides line up with TRBD1. The CDR3 is 16 residues long. After removal of 0 bases from V and 3 bases from J, the junction contained 6 bases not matched to a gene. The V gene's germline CDR1 is MRHNA and CDR2 SNTAGT. DNA of the CDR3: TGTGCCAGCAGTGACTCGAGTGGGACAGGAAAAGAGACCCAGTACTTC. Amino acid sequence: CASSDSSGTGKETQYF.

The genes are TRBV15 and TRBJ2-5; D is ambiguous. The CDR3 is 16 amino acids. Germline V gives CDR1 LNHNV, CDR2 YYDKDF (reference sequence). V lost 0 bases and J lost 2, with 13 bases in between. The CDR3 region is CATSRDLLAVQETQYF. The CDR3 DNA reads TGTGCCACCAGCAGAGATCTCTTGGCAGTACAAGAGACCCAGTACTTC.

The chain recombines TRBV9 with TRBJ1-1, with D unresolved. In germline, CDR1 is SGDLS, CDR2 YYNGEE. V dropped 1 base and J dropped 7 bases, with 8 bases sitting between them. The CDR3 extends over 12 amino acids. The CDR3 bases are TGTGCCAGCAGCGTAAGATCGGGTGAAGCTTTCTTT. Translating gives CASSVRSGEAFF.

The chain joins TRBV28 to TRBJ1-2, with D unclear. CDR1 and CDR2 (germline): MDHEN, SYDVKM. The CDR3 runs 12 residues. The V and J ends lost 2 bases and 8 bases respectively, with 9 bases between them. CDR3 in DNA: TGTGCCAGCAGTTTAAGTGGCGGAGGCTACACCTTC. This encodes CASSLSGGGYTF.

This clone was picked up a small number of times. The chain carries TRBV7-2 and TRBJ2-3; no reliable D call. CDR1 and CDR2 (germline): SGHTA, FQGNSA. The germline V and J ends were trimmed by 5 bases and 5 bases, with 8 bases remaining between them. The CDR3 is made up of 12 amino acids. CDR3 protein: CASSLPKDTQYF. CDR3 DNA: TGTGCCAGCAGCCTACCAAAAGATACGCAGTATTTT. Full variable domain (outside the CDR3, taken from reference TRBV7-2 and TRBJ2-3): GAGVSQSPSNKVTEKGKDVELRCDPISGHTALYWYRQSLGQGLEFLIYFQGNSAPDKSGLPSDRFSAERTGGSVSTLTIQRTQQEDSAVYLCASSLPKDTQYFGPGTRLTVL.

The chain carries TRBV5-6 and TRBJ2-5; 10 bases agree with TRBD1. The germline V gene has CDR1 SGHDT and CDR2 YYEEEE. The length of the CDR3 is 15 residues. With V trimmed by 4 bases and J by 11 bases, 14 bases remained unmatched. The CDR3 DNA is TGTGCCAGCAGCCAATGGACAGGGGGGCCTCGGGAGCAGTACTTC. This encodes CASSQWTGGPREQYF.

V usage is TRBV28 and J usage is TRBJ2-5; 10 nucleotides align to TRBD1. The CDR3 is 14 residues long. With 5 bases clipped from V and 5 bases from J, the junction kept 5 bases outside the gene matches. CDR1 is MDHEN, CDR2 SYDVKM, per germline. In nucleotides, the CDR3 is TGTGCCAGCAGTCTGGGGGGACAGGGGGAGACCCAGTACTTC. Encoded protein: CASSLGGQGETQYF.

The chain employs TRBV7-9 and TRBJ1-2; D unclear. This CDR3 spans 16 amino acids. Trimming left V 1 base short and J 3 bases short, with 15 bases between. Germline CDR1 is SEHNR and CDR2 is FQNEAQ (reference sequence). CDR3 bases: TGTGCCAGCAGCTTAGGTCACGGGGTAAATTACTATGGCTACACCTTC. As protein: CASSLGHGVNYYGYTF. Full variable domain (missing parts from reference TRBV7-9 and TRBJ1-2): DTGVSQNPRHKITKRGQNVTFRCDPISEHNRLYWYRQTLGQGPEFLTYFQNEAQLEKSRLLSDRFSAERPKGSFSTLEIQRTEQGDSAMYLCASSLGHGVNYYGYTFGSGTRLTVV.

The V and J genes are TRBV7-2 and TRBJ2-2, with D possibly TRBD1 on 5 matching bases. This CDR3 has 12 amino acids. CDR1 and CDR2 (germline): SGHTA, FQGNSA. V lost 5 bases and J lost 8, with 9 bases in between. The CDR3: CASSPQGGELFF. The CDR3 DNA reads TGTGCCAGCAGCCCCCAGGGTGGGGAGCTGTTTTTT.

V usage is TRBV4-1 and J usage is TRBJ2-7, with D maybe TRBD1 (6 bases). Germline V gives CDR1 MGHRA, CDR2 YSYEKL. The V gene lost 1 base and the J gene lost 1 base, with 17 bases spanning the gap. This CDR3 contains 17 residues. The CDR3 loop reads CASSQANMGAGSYEQYF. CDR3 bases: TGCGCCAGCAGCCAAGCTAACATGGGGGCAGGGTCCTACGAGCAGTACTTC.

The chain joins TRBV7-2 to TRBJ2-1; 10 bases map to TRBD2. Germline CDR1 SGHTA, CDR2 FQGNSA. The CDR3 covers 15 residues. The V gene end was trimmed by 2 bases and the J gene end by 10 bases; junction bases not matched to a gene: 8. The CDR3 spells CASSLSSGGGGEQFF. For the CDR3, the DNA is TGTGCCAGCAGCTTATCAAGCGGGGGGGGCGGAGAGCAGTTCTTC.

This chain connects TRBV5-1 to TRBJ1-4; 7 bases match TRBD1. There are 15 residues in the CDR3. The ends lost 4 bases at V and 5 bases at J; junction bases unmatched: 8. In germline, CDR1 is SGHRS, CDR2 YFSETQ. The CDR3 region has the DNA TGCGCCAGCAGCCCCACCGGGACAGAGAATGAAAAACTGTTTTTT. This gives the protein CASSPTGTENEKLFF.

The chain has TRBV19 and TRBJ1-5; the D gene is possibly TRBD1 (6 bases). Germline loops: CDR1 LNHDA, CDR2 SQIVND (reference sequence). The V and J ends lost 4 bases and 4 bases respectively, with 11 bases between them. This CDR3 spans 14 amino acids. The CDR3 DNA sequence: TGTGCCAGTAGTAGCGGAACAGGGAATCAGCCCCAGCATTTT. It specifies CASSSGTGNQPQHF.

This chain uses TRBV28 with TRBJ2-3; maybe TRBD2 (5 bases). V lost 5 bases to trimming and J lost 0 bases, with 12 bases between them. This CDR3 is built from 15 residues. In germline, CDR1 is MDHEN, CDR2 SYDVKM. CDR3 DNA: TGTGCCAGCAGTCCCCCCGAGGGCAGCACAGATACGCAGTATTTT. It encodes CASSPPEGSTDTQYF.

The chain recombines TRBV7-2 with TRBJ1-5; the match to TRBD1 covers 7 bases. The trim removed 5 bases at V and 4 bases at J, leaving 5 bases unmatched. The CDR3 has 14 amino acids. Germline-derived CDR1 and CDR2 are SGHTA and FQGNSA. The CDR3 DNA follows: TGTGCCAGCAGCCCTGAGACAGGGAATCAGCCCCAGCATTTT. This sequence encodes CASSPETGNQPQHF.

V is TRBV2 and J is TRBJ2-5, with a weak D call TRBD2 (6 bases). Germline CDR1 and CDR2: SNHLY and FYNNEI. There are 14 residues in the CDR3. Trimming shortened V by 8 bases and J by 1 base, and 14 bases separated the two germline ends. CDR3 DNA: TGTGCCAGCGACCGGGAGACATTCCAAGAGACCCAGTACTTC. This codes for CASDRETFQETQYF. Drawing the rest from reference TRBV2 and TRBJ2-5, the complete variable domain is EPEVTQTPSHQVTQMGQEVILRCVPISNHLYFYWYRQILGQKVEFLVSFYNNEISEKSEIFDDQFSVERPDGSNFTLKIRSTKLEDSAMYFCASDRETFQETQYFGPGTRLLVL.

The rearrangement links TRBV5-4 to TRBJ2-6; perhaps TRBD1 as D (8 bases). CDR3 length: 19 residues. The ends were cut back, 6 bases at V and 0 bases at J, with 22 bases in the middle. The germline V gene encodes CDR1 SGHNT and CDR2 YYREEE (reference sequence). This CDR3 reads CASNGEAGQVFSGANVLTF. Written as DNA, the CDR3 is TGTGCCAGCAACGGAGAAGCGGGACAGGTCTTCTCTGGGGCCAACGTCCTGACTTTC.

This chain joins TRBV29-1 and TRBJ1-1, with D tentatively TRBD1 (5 bases). Germline V lookup: CDR1 SQVTM, CDR2 ANQGSEA. The CDR3 is made up of 15 amino acids. Deletions cut 1 base from V and 1 base from J, with 13 bases between. CDR3 nucleotide sequence: TGCAGCGTTGAAGGGGCGGCCGGGGGGAACACTGAAGCTTTCTTT. Encoded protein: CSVEGAAGGNTEAFF.